This T cell receptor beta chain stems from a study of blood T cell repertoires in COVID-19. Study information: Sites across the United States, Italy and Spain contributed samples from acute and convalescent COVID-19. In each case, the material was cDNA or gDNA derived from T cells, B-cell-depleted T cells, or PBMCs.

Authors' methods: Estimates of nucleated cell counts were drawn from the amplification of reference gene primers. Here immunoSEQ multiplex PCR was the method, and the copy in TCRdb shows in-frame clones only, minus some. V and J calls and clone size are given by that table; D and trimming were obtained from the DNA. The sample holds under 250,000 clones, approximately 81% seen once. The count of this clone is one. The CDR3 loop spans 12 amino acids. V was trimmed by 5 bases and J by 8 bases, leaving 10 bases between them. Germline CDR1 reads SGHTA; CDR2 reads FQGNSA. The chain couples TRBV7-2 to TRBJ2-1; no clear D. The specimen sequenced was peripheral blood. The source is a man aged 50-60 years who had recovered from COVID-19. DNA for the CDR3: TGTGCCAGCAGCCTACCCCTATATGAGCAGTTCTTC. Translation gives CASSLPLYEQFF.